This T cell receptor (beta chain) was captured by sequencing in a study of T cells in tuberculosis. Looking at the study overall: A South African cohort included IGRA-negative adolescents, latently infected IGRA-positive adolescents and adults with active tuberculosis. Blood was taken before or within 7 days of anti-tuberculosis therapy.

Some clones are missing from TCRdb's copy, which holds only in-frame ones; the method was immunoSEQ multiplex PCR. Among around 49,000 clones listed, around 96% were seen once. Per germline, CDR1 GTSNPN and CDR2 SVGIG (reference sequence). CDR3 length equals 12 residues. With 6 bases removed from V and 4 bases from J, the gap between germline ends came to 10 bases. Time point of the sample: new active TB diagnosis, blood taken before or within 7 days of starting treatment. Included patients were adults of at least 18, HIV-seronegative, South African. The sample here was PBMCs, taken at tuberculosis diagnosis. The chain recombines TRBV30 with TRBJ1-3; TRBD1 is a possible D gene (5 bases). The TCR was taken from an adult with tuberculosis. CDR3 nucleotide sequence: TGTGCCTGTGAGAACAGGGGAAACACCATATATTTT. Amino acid sequence: CACENRGNTIYF.